Below are 20 T cell receptor beta chains sequenced from a single sample in a study of patients and donors after allogeneic stem cell transplantation. One entry per CDR3 protein, called by TCRdb with MiXCR from the RT-PCR reads. The sample lists about 4,200 distinct CDR3 sequences; 15% to 20% were seen once. The sample consisted of blood, either unsorted or a sorted T cell fraction (not recorded which). Source of these receptors: a human donor who was either an allogeneic HSCT recipient or a stem cell or donor lymphocyte infusion donor (not recorded which). It is not recorded whose cells these are; they may come from a transplant donor.

The chain's CDR3 is CASSRQSLSLPHNSPLHF. In nucleotides, the CDR3 is TGTGCCAGCAGCAGACAGAGCCTCTCACTCCCACATAATTCACCCCTCCACTTT. The chain has TRBV3-1 and TRBJ1-6; D may be TRBD1 (5 bases). CDR3 length: 18 residues. Per the germline V gene, CDR1 is LGHDT and CDR2 is YNNKEL (reference sequence). With 5 bases removed from V and 5 bases from J, the gap between germline ends came to 22 bases.

This clonotype has at least ten counts. J is TRBJ1-3 and V is TRBV3-1; D is ambiguous. This CDR3 comprises 12 residues. Germline V lookup: CDR1 LGHDT, CDR2 YNNKEL (reference sequence). Trimming took 7 bases from V and 0 from J, leaving 4 bases between them. This CDR3 is CASTHSGNTIYF. Written as DNA, the CDR3 is TGTGCCAGCACCCACTCTGGAAACACCATATATTTT.

This clonotype was detected a few times. The genes are TRBV7-6 and TRBJ2-7, with 13 bases identical to TRBD2. From germline, CDR1 is SGHVS and CDR2 FNYEAQ. With 3 bases clipped from V and 6 bases from J, the junction kept 5 bases outside the gene matches. This CDR3 has 15 residues. This CDR3 reads CASSFRTSGRSEQYF. CDR3 DNA sequence: TGTGCCAGCAGCTTCCGGACTAGCGGGAGAAGCGAGCAGTACTTC.

In its sample, this clonotype was seen many times. This CDR3 reads CASSQDATGAEKLFF. Written as DNA, the CDR3 is TGCGCCAGCAGCCAAGATGCTACAGGGGCCGAAAAACTGTTTTTT. The chain couples TRBV4-1 to TRBJ1-4; TRBD1 matches at 7 bases. Germline V gene lookup returns CDR1 MGHRA and CDR2 YSYEKL. V was pared by 0 bases and J by 8 bases, with 6 bases of the junction left unmatched. CDR3 length: 15 amino acids.

This clonotype was observed a few times. V and J are TRBV28 and TRBJ1-2, with TRBD1 identical over 8 bases. This CDR3 has 13 residues. The V gene's germline CDR1 is MDHEN and CDR2 SYDVKM. With V trimmed by 7 bases and J by 8 bases, 9 bases remained unmatched. The CDR3 region has the DNA TGTGCCAGCACTCCCTCAGGGGGCGACGGCTACACCTTC. It codes for CASTPSGGDGYTF.

This chain joins TRBV5-1 and TRBJ2-2; the D gene is possibly TRBD1 (7 bases). V lost 4 bases and J 3 bases, leaving 13 bases between the germline ends. The CDR3 has 15 amino acids. Germline V lookup: CDR1 SGHRS, CDR2 YFSETQ. CDR3 bases: TGCGCCAGCAGCGGGAGGACAGGCTACACCGGGGAGCTGTTTTTT. Amino acid sequence: CASSGRTGYTGELFF.

This clonotype was observed a single time. The chain combines TRBV10-3 with TRBJ1-5; 8 positions match TRBD1. V lost 6 bases to trimming and J lost 4 bases; unmatched junction nucleotides: 5. The CDR3 is 14 residues long. Germline assignment: CDR1 ENHRY and CDR2 SYGVKD. The CDR3, as DNA: TGTGCCATCAGAGGGACAGGCCTAAATCAGCCCCAGCATTTT. Encoded protein: CAIRGTGLNQPQHF.

This clonotype was recorded at least ten times. The J gene is TRBJ2-5, the V gene TRBV5-5; D may be TRBD2 (6 bases). The CDR3 runs to 15 residues. Germline loops: CDR1 SGHKS, CDR2 YYEKEE (reference sequence). Trimming pared 4 bases from V and 0 bases from J, leaving 13 bases between. The CDR3 DNA reads as TGTGCCAGCAGCCCCCTCGGGAGCAACCAAGAGACCCAGTACTTC. As protein: CASSPLGSNQETQYF.

This clonotype was seen a handful of times. The rearrangement uses TRBV6-5 and TRBJ2-7; TRBD2 aligns across 16 bases. With V trimmed by 6 bases and J by 9 bases, 11 bases remained unmatched. Germline-derived CDR1 and CDR2 are MNHEY and SVGAGI. This CDR3 comprises 16 residues. CDR3 sequence (DNA): TGTGCCAGCAGAATTTGGGGACTAGCGGGAGGGTTTCGGCAGTACTTC. Translating gives CASRIWGLAGGFRQYF.

The chain couples TRBV5-1 to TRBJ2-3; 15 positions match TRBD2. Germline CDR1 SGHRS, CDR2 YFSETQ. The CDR3 has 16 residues. V shed 3 bases, J shed 3 bases, and the junction held 2 bases outside the gene matches. The CDR3 is CASSYGLAGGTDTQYF. DNA for the CDR3: TGCGCCAGCAGCTACGGACTAGCGGGGGGGACAGATACGCAGTATTTT. Full variable domain (remainder filled in from reference TRBV5-1 and TRBJ2-3): KAGVTQTPRYLIKTRGQQVTLSCSPISGHRSVSWYQQTPGQGLQFLFEYFSETQRNKGNFPGRFSGRQFSNSRSEMNVSTLELGDSALYLCASSYGLAGGTDTQYFGPGTRLTVL.

The chain recombines TRBV6-5 with TRBJ2-7; weak D call: TRBD1 (6 bases). Trimming stripped 5 bases from V and 8 bases from J, with 13 bases between. Germline assignment: CDR1 MNHEY and CDR2 SVGAGI. This CDR3 comprises 12 residues. The CDR3 loop reads CASSTTGRQQYF. In DNA form, the CDR3 reads TGTGCCAGCAGTACCACAGGGCGACAGCAGTACTTC.

A few counts support this clonotype. V is TRBV3-1 and J is TRBJ2-7; D gene ambiguous. Germline lookup yields CDR1 LGHDT and CDR2 YNNKEL (reference sequence). The V gene lost 3 bases and the J gene lost 2 bases, with 5 bases spanning the gap. The CDR3 loop spans 12 amino acids. Here the CDR3 DNA reads TGTGCCAGCAGCCAGATAGCCTACGAGCAGTACTTC. As protein: CASSQIAYEQYF.

This clonotype was recorded at least ten times. The chain links TRBV20-1 to TRBJ2-1; tentatively, D is TRBD2 (5 bases). Germline V gene data show CDR1 as DFQATT and CDR2 as SNEGSKA (reference sequence). Between the trimmed V and J ends, which lost 0 bases and 2 bases, there was a span of 11 bases. The CDR3 is 15 amino acids. Written as DNA, the CDR3 is TGCAGTGCTAGAGATTTGCGGGCCACCTACAATGAGCAGTTCTTC. Its protein product is CSARDLRATYNEQFF.

The table lists this clonotype with many counts. The chain uses TRBV2 and TRBJ2-7; the D is unclear. Between the trimmed V and J ends, which lost 2 bases and 4 bases, there was a span of 3 bases. The germline V gene has CDR1 SNHLY and CDR2 FYNNEI. The CDR3 is 11 residues long. Here the CDR3 reads CASSELYEQYF. The CDR3 nucleotides read TGTGCCAGCAGTGAATTGTACGAGCAGTACTTC.

This clonotype was picked up many times. The chain combines TRBV6-5 with TRBJ2-1; a weak D match, TRBD2 (5 bases). The ends were cut back, 4 bases at V and 1 base at J, with 11 bases in the middle. The CDR3 spans 15 residues. Germline CDR1 reads MNHEY; CDR2 reads SVGAGI. DNA for the CDR3: TGTGCCAGCAGTTTGGTCCTAGCATCCTACAATGAGCAGTTCTTC. This translates into CASSLVLASYNEQFF.

In this sample, this clonotype is medium-sized. The chain employs TRBV11-2 and TRBJ1-5; D is perhaps TRBD1 (5 bases). Trimming took off 3 bases at V and 4 bases at J, with 16 bases between the two ends. Per germline, CDR1 SGHAT and CDR2 FQNNGV. The CDR3 extends over 16 amino acids. CDR3: CASSLGVGATNQPQHF. CDR3 nucleotides: TGTGCCAGCAGCTTGGGAGTCGGGGCCACTAATCAGCCCCAGCATTTT.

This clonotype was observed many times. The CDR3 spells CASSLDRENTEAFF. In nucleotides, the CDR3 is TGTGCCAGCAGCTTGGACAGGGAGAACACTGAAGCTTTCTTT. The chain recombines TRBV5-6 with TRBJ1-1; tentatively, D is TRBD1 (6 bases). In germline, CDR1 is SGHDT, CDR2 YYEEEE. The CDR3 has 14 amino acids. The ends were cut back, 0 bases at V and 1 base at J, with 7 bases in the middle. Drawing the rest from reference TRBV5-6 and TRBJ1-1, the complete variable domain is DAGVTQSPTHLIKTRGQQVTLRCSPKSGHDTVSWYQQALGQGPQFIFQYYEEEERQRGNFPDRFSGHQFPNYSSELNVNALLLGDSALYLCASSLDRENTEAFFGQGTRLTVV.

This clonotype was counted only a few times. This chain joins TRBV10-2 and TRBJ2-2; D is unresolved. The CDR3 has 14 amino acids. Germline-derived CDR1 and CDR2 are WSHSY and SAAADI. The V end was cut by 2 bases, the J end by 5 bases, with 9 bases between. CDR3 residues: CASSEGYSTGELFF. The CDR3 DNA reads TGCGCCAGCAGTGAGGGGTATTCAACCGGGGAGCTGTTTTTT.

This clonotype turned up a few times. J is TRBJ2-7 and V is TRBV5-1; TRBD1 matches 7 bases. V dropped 4 bases and J dropped 2; count of bases not matched to a gene: 6. This CDR3 has 14 residues. The germline CDR1 and CDR2 sequences are SGHRS and YFSETQ. The DNA for the CDR3 is TGCGCCAGCAGCCACCAGGGACAGCCCTACGAGCAGTACTTC. It codes for CASSHQGQPYEQYF.

CDR3 amino acids: CSARRGGFSYEQYF. The CDR3 DNA sequence: TGCAGTGCTAGACGAGGGGGCTTCTCCTACGAGCAGTACTTC. The gene calls are TRBV20-1 and TRBJ2-7; TRBD1 matches 7 bases. V trimming: 2 bases; J trimming: 0 bases; junction bases outside the gene matches: 4. Per the germline V gene, CDR1 is DFQATT and CDR2 is SNEGSKA (reference sequence). The CDR3 is 14 amino acids.